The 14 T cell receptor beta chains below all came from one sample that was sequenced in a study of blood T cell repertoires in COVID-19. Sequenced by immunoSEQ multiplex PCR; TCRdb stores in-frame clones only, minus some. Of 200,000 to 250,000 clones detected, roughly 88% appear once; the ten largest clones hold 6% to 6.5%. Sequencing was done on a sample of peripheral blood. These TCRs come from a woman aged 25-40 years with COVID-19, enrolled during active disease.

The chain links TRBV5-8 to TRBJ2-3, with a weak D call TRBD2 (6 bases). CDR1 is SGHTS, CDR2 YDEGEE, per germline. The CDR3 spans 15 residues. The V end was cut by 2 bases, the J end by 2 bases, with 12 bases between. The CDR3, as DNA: TGTGCCAGCAGCTTAATCGGGAGCCTCACAGATACGCAGTATTTT. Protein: CASSLIGSLTDTQYF.

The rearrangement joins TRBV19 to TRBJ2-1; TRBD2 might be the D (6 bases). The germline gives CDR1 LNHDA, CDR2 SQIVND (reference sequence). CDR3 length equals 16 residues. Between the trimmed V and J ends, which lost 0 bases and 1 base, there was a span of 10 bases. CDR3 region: CASSIDGGESYNEQFF. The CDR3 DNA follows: TGTGCCAGTAGTATAGACGGCGGGGAGTCCTACAATGAGCAGTTCTTC.

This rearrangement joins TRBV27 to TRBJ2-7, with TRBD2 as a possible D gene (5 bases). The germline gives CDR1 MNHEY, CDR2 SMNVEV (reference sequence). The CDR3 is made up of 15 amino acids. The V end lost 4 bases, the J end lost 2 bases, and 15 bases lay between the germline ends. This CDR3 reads CASSSWTGNTYEQYF. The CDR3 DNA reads TGTGCCAGCAGTTCCTGGACTGGGAATACCTACGAGCAGTACTTC.

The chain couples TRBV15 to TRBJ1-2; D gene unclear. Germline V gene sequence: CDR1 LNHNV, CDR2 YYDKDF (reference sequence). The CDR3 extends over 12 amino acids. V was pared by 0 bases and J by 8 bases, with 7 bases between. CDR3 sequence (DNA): TGTGCCACCAGCAGAGATGACACGGGCTACACCTTC. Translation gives CATSRDDTGYTF.

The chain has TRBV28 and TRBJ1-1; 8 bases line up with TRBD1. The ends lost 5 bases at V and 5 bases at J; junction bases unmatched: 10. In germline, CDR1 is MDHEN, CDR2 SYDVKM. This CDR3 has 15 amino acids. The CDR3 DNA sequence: TGTGCCAGCAGTCCAACAGGGGGGCGAAAAACTGAAGCTTTCTTT. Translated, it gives CASSPTGGRKTEAFF.

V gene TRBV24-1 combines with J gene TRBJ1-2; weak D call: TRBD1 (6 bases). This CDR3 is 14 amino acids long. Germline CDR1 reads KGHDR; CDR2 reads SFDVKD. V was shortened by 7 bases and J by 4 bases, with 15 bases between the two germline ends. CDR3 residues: CATSNYDRSYGYTF. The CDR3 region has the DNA TGTGCCACCAGCAACTACGACAGGAGCTATGGCTACACCTTC.

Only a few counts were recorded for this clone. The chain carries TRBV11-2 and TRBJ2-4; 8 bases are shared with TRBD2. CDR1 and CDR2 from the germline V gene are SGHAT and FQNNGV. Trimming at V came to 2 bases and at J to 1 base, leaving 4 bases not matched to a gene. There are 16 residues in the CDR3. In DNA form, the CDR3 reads TGTGCCAGCAGCTTAAGGTCTAGCGGGGCCAAAAACATTCAGTACTTC. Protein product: CASSLRSSGAKNIQYF. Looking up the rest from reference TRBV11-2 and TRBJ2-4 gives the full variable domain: EAGVAQSPRYKIIEKRQSVAFWCNPISGHATLYWYQQILGQGPKLLIQFQNNGVVDDSQLPKDRFSAERLKGVDSTLKIQPAKLEDSAVYLCASSLRSSGAKNIQYFGAGTRLSVL.

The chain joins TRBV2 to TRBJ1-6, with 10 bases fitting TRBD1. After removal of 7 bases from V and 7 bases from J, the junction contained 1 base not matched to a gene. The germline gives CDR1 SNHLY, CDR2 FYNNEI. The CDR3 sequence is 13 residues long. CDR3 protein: CASTDRGNSPLHF. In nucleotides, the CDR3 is TGTGCCAGCACGGACAGGGGGAATTCACCCCTCCACTTT. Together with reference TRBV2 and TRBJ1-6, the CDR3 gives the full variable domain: EPEVTQTPSHQVTQMGQEVILRCVPISNHLYFYWYRQILGQKVEFLVSFYNNEISEKSEIFDDQFSVERPDGSNFTLKIRSTKLEDSAMYFCASTDRGNSPLHFGNGTRLTVT.

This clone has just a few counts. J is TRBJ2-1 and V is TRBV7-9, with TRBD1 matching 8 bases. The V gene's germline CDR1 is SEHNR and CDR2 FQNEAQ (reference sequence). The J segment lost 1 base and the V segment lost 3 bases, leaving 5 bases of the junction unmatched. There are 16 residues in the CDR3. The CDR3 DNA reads TGTGCCAGCAGCTTGGGAGACAGGGGATCCTACAATGAGCAGTTCTTC. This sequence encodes CASSLGDRGSYNEQFF.

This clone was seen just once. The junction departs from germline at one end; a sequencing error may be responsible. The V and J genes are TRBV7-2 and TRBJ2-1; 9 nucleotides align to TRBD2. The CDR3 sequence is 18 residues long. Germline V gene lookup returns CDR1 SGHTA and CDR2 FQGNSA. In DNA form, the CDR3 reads TGTGCCAGCAGCTTAGGTCCAGCGGGGGGTCTCTCCCACAATGAGCAGTTCTTC. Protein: CASSLGPAGGLSHNEQFF.

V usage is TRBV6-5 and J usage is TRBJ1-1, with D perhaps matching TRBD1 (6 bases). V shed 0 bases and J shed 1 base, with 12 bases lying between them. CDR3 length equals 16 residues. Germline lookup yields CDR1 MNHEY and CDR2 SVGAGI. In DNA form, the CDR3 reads TGTGCCAGCAGTTACTCGTCGGGGGGCTGGAACACTGAAGCTTTCTTT. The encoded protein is CASSYSSGGWNTEAFF.

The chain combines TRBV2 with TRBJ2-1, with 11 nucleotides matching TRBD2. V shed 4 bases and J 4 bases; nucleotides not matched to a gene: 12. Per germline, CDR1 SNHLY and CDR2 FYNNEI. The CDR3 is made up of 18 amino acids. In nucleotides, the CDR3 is TGTGCCAGCAGTGGAGTCGCCGGGACTAGCGGAAATTACAATGAGCAGTTCTTC. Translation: CASSGVAGTSGNYNEQFF.

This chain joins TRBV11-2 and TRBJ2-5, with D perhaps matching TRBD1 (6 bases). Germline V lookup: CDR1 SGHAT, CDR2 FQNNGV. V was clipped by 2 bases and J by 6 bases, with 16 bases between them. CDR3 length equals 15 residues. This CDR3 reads CASSLNNGWGQTQYF. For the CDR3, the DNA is TGTGCCAGCAGCTTAAATAATGGGTGGGGGCAGACCCAGTACTTC.

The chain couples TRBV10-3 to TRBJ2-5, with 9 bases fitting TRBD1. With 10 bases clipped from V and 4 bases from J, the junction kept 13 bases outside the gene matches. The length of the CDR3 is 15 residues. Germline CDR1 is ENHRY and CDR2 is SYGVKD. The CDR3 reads CATLSPGQGPETQYF. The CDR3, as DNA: TGTGCCACCCTCAGTCCGGGACAGGGCCCAGAGACCCAGTACTTC.